The source of this T cell receptor beta chain is a study of T-cell reconstitution after alpha-beta-depleted transplantation in children. Overall study results and limits: T-cell counts and diversity at one year following transplant were attributed mainly to newly produced T cells.

A TCRbeta library incorporating unique molecular identifiers was prepared. TCRdb independently ran MiXCR on the PCR reads; one entry per CDR3 protein. The profile shows approximately 400,000 distinct CDR3 sequences, 15% to 20% of them singletons. This clonotype came up a few times. Antigen specificity is unknown. The CDR3 spans 19 residues. Germline CDR1 SGHAT, CDR2 FQNNGV. The V and J ends lost 2 bases and 5 bases, in that order; junction bases with no gene match: 20. This TCR was recovered from a boy under two years old who had a stem cell transplant for Wiskott-Aldrich syndrome, so the T cells may come from the graft donor. Sequencing used PBMCs, mostly from graft donor cells, obtained 360 days after TCRalphabeta/CD19-depleted stem cell transplant. This rearrangement joins TRBV11-2 to TRBJ2-7; TRBD2 matches 8 bases. The CDR3 loop is CASSLRNPGGGRLPNEQYF. The DNA of the CDR3 is TGTGCCAGCAGCTTAAGAAACCCTGGAGGCGGGAGGCTCCCTAACGAGCAGTACTTC.